The source of this T cell receptor (beta chain) is a study of T cell clonality in common variable immunodeficiency. Regarding the study as a whole: What drives increased CVID clonality needs T cell subpopulation sequencing. Common variable immunodeficiency TCR beta sequences reportedly had fewer deletions and N-nucleotide insertions.

This clone occurred many times. The antigen remains unidentified. The CDR3 end lies 3 residues beyond the end of the read and is filled in from the germline J gene. The V gene lost 4 bases and the J gene lost 0 bases, with 7 bases spanning the gap. CDR3 length equals 14 residues. The germline CDR1 and CDR2 sequences are SGHVS and FQNEAQ. The repertoire was sequenced with immunoSEQ multiplex PCR; TCRdb's copy has only in-frame clones and lacks some. The data show approximately 50,000 clones, with none appearing a single time. Specimen: peripheral blood mononuclear cells. This TCR was recovered from a person aged 18 to 75 in good health. The V call is TRBV7-8, the J call TRBJ1-3; D is unresolved. CDR3 DNA, as far as it was read: TGTGCCAGCAGCTACCGGGGCTCTGGAAACACC. Its protein is CASSYRGSGNT. The CDR3 as a whole reads CASSYRGSGNTIYF.